One sample yielded the 15 T cell receptor beta chains listed below, sequenced in a study of T cell repertoires in cytomegalovirus infection. TCRdb recomputed calls from the reads with MiXCR, one row per CDR3 protein. There are roughly 990,000 distinct CDR3 sequences in the sample; about a third occur only once, and 11% to 15% lies in the top ten. Their antigens are not known. Here the sequenced sample was cultured CD8+ T cells from PBMCs, taken from culture after CMV antigen stimulation. The receptors derive from a human donor in good health (CMV status not recorded). Some clones in this sample may be carry-over from other donors' samples.

There are a few counts of this clonotype. The V gene is TRBV29-1, the J gene TRBJ1-5, with D perhaps TRBD1 (6 bases). Per the germline V gene, CDR1 is SQVTM and CDR2 is ANQGSEA. V gave up 7 bases and J gave up 7 bases, with 20 bases separating them. The CDR3 totals 14 residues. CDR3 protein: CSAKRGGEGQPQHF. CDR3 DNA sequence: TGCAGCGCCAAGAGAGGGGGAGAGGGGCAGCCCCAGCATTTT.

J is TRBJ2-1 and V is TRBV19; no definite D call. CDR1 is LNHDA and CDR2 is SQIVND in the germline V gene (reference sequence). The CDR3 runs 17 residues. The V end was cut by 3 bases, the J end by 2 bases, with 17 bases between. DNA of the CDR3: TGTGCCAGTAGTATCCCGGGCCGGGTCGCTCCCTACAATGAGCAGTTCTTC. It translates to CASSIPGRVAPYNEQFF.

The chain is built from TRBV29-1 and TRBJ1-1; D is possibly TRBD1 (5 bases). Trimming cost V 6 bases and J 2 bases, with 10 bases left between them. CDR3 length: 12 residues. CDR1 and CDR2 (germline): SQVTM, ANQGSEA. The CDR3 reads CSVRRANTEAFF. The CDR3 DNA reads TGCAGCGTGCGCAGGGCTAACACTGAAGCTTTCTTT.

This chain links TRBV2 with TRBJ1-2; D not resolved. Between the trimmed V and J ends, which lost 9 bases and 4 bases, there was a span of 12 bases. Per germline, CDR1 SNHLY and CDR2 FYNNEI. There are 12 residues in the CDR3. CDR3 amino acids: CARRNRGYGYTF. DNA of the CDR3: TGTGCCAGGAGGAATCGGGGCTATGGCTACACCTTC.

There are a few counts of this clonotype. CDR3 residues: CASSPRARVGDTQYF. Written as DNA, the CDR3 is TGCGCCAGCAGCCCAAGAGCTAGGGTCGGTGATACGCAGTATTTT. The chain links TRBV4-1 to TRBJ2-3; D remains unclear. V lost 4 bases to trimming and J lost 6 bases, with 17 bases between them. The CDR3 length is 15 residues. The germline V gene encodes CDR1 MGHRA and CDR2 YSYEKL.

The chain recombines TRBV6-6 with TRBJ1-5; perhaps TRBD1 as D (6 bases). CDR1 and CDR2 from the germline V gene are MNHNY and SVGAGI (reference sequence). Trimming pared 5 bases from V and 2 bases from J, leaving 16 bases between. The CDR3 length is 16 residues. The CDR3 bases are TGTGCCAGCAGTCAACCCGGGGGGCCAGGCAATCAGCCCCAGCATTTT. Its protein product is CASSQPGGPGNQPQHF.

The chain carries TRBV7-9 and TRBJ2-6; either TRBD1 or TRBD2 may supply D (6 bases each). Between the trimmed V and J ends, which lost 2 bases and 2 bases, there was a span of 22 bases. The CDR3 has 20 residues. CDR1 and CDR2 from the germline V gene are SEHNR and FQNEAQ (reference sequence). The CDR3, as DNA: TGTGCCAGCAGCTTATTAATCTTTGAGGGGGGCCCAGCTGGGGCCAACGTCCTGACTTTC. Its protein is CASSLLIFEGGPAGANVLTF.

V usage is TRBV10-3 and J usage is TRBJ2-3; D gene uncertain. The CDR3 has 15 amino acids. CDR1 is ENHRY and CDR2 is SYGVKD in the germline V gene. Trimming cost V 2 bases and J 0 bases, with 9 bases left between them. CDR3 residues: CAISEPSLSTDTQYF. The DNA of the CDR3 is TGTGCCATCAGTGAGCCCTCGCTTAGCACAGATACGCAGTATTTT.

J is TRBJ1-5 and V is TRBV4-1; the D is unclear. Per the germline V gene, CDR1 is MGHRA and CDR2 is YSYEKL. V was shortened by 1 base and J by 3 bases, with 19 bases between the two germline ends. CDR3 length: 18 residues. CDR3 residues: CASSQVPQWQPINQPQHF. In nucleotides, the CDR3 is TGCGCCAGCAGCCAAGTACCCCAATGGCAGCCCATCAATCAGCCCCAGCATTTT.

The rearrangement uses TRBV3-1 and TRBJ1-1; 7 bases fit TRBD1. CDR1 is LGHDT, CDR2 YNNKEL, per germline (reference sequence). This CDR3 has 14 amino acids. The ends lost 3 bases at V and 6 bases at J; junction bases unmatched: 7. The CDR3 loop reads CASSHYDREAEAFF. The CDR3 nucleotides are TGTGCCAGCAGCCACTATGACAGGGAAGCTGAAGCTTTCTTT.

The J gene is TRBJ2-1, the V gene TRBV6-1, with 8 bases fitting TRBD2. V lost 1 base, J lost 3 bases, and 5 bases stayed unmatched. CDR1 and CDR2 from the germline V gene are MNHNS and SASEGT. The CDR3 is 16 residues long. The CDR3 sequence is CASSEDALAGYNEQFF. DNA for the CDR3: TGTGCCAGCAGTGAAGATGCCCTAGCGGGCTACAATGAGCAGTTCTTC.

This clonotype appeared a few times. CDR3 sequence: CASSLSQGGEQYF. CDR3 coding DNA: TGTGCCAGCAGCCTTTCACAGGGGGGCGAGCAGTACTTC. The J gene is TRBJ2-7, the V gene TRBV7-2; 8 nucleotides line up with TRBD1. V trimming: 5 bases; J trimming: 6 bases; junction bases outside the gene matches: 6. The CDR3 is 13 amino acids. CDR1 and CDR2 from the germline V gene are SGHTA and FQGNSA.

The chain carries TRBV5-1 and TRBJ2-1; D may be TRBD1 or TRBD2 (5 bases each). Trimming shortened V by 7 bases and J by 6 bases, and 17 bases separated the two germline ends. This CDR3 contains 14 residues. From germline, CDR1 is SGHRS and CDR2 YFSETQ. The CDR3: CASGAGTGPNEQFF. As DNA, the CDR3 is TGCGCCAGCGGGGCCGGGACGGGACCCAATGAGCAGTTCTTC.

The chain links TRBV15 to TRBJ2-3; D uncertain. CDR3 length: 15 amino acids. V lost 3 bases and J 2 bases, leaving 12 bases between the germline ends. The germline CDR1 and CDR2 sequences are LNHNV and YYDKDF (reference sequence). The CDR3 here is CATSRYKRTTDTQYF. CDR3 in DNA: TGTGCCACCAGCAGGTATAAAAGGACCACAGATACGCAGTATTTT.

This clonotype was seen more than once but under ten times. CDR3 region: CASKVSPRYLNTGELFF. As DNA, the CDR3 is TGTGCCAGCAAAGTTTCCCCCCGATACCTTAACACCGGGGAGCTGTTTTTT. The rearrangement uses TRBV28 and TRBJ2-2; D is unclear. CDR1 and CDR2 from the germline V gene are MDHEN and SYDVKM. This CDR3 comprises 17 residues. V gave up 7 bases and J gave up 2 bases, with 20 bases separating them.